This is a list of T cell receptor beta chains from one sample in a study of blood T cell repertoires in COVID-19. The table came from immunoSEQ multiplex PCR; TCRdb's copy has only in-frame clones and leaves some out. The repertoire consists of a few hundred thousand clones, with 80% to 90% occurring once and the leading ten covering 13%. Material for sequencing was peripheral blood. Receptors originate from a woman in her 70s with COVID-19, enrolled during active disease. Both conserved end residues are part of each CDR3. D genes are given only for firm matches. Clone size appears in some rows only: once, few, many, or a class for an expanded clone.

len	abundance	v_gene	d_gene	j_gene	CDR3aa	CDR3nt
14	NA	TRBV7-9	NA	TRBJ1-1	CASSQRGTNTEAFF	TGTGCCAGCAGCCAGCGGGGGACGAACACTGAAGCTTTCTTT
17	NA	TRBV4-3	TRBD2	TRBJ2-1	CASSQGKTSGRYNEQFF	TGCGCCAGCAGCCAAGGAAAGACTAGCGGGAGGTACAATGAGCAGTTCTTC
13	many	TRBV11-2	NA	TRBJ2-7	CASSYSRTYEQYF	TGTGCCAGCAGCTACTCCCGAACCTACGAGCAGTACTTC
15	NA	TRBV7-8	NA	TRBJ1-3	CASSRVGQAGNTIYF	TGTGCCAGCAGCCGAGTGGGTCAGGCTGGAAACACCATATATTTT
15	NA	TRBV6-6	TRBD2	TRBJ2-3	CASSNPGLGTDTQYF	TGTGCCAGCAGTAATCCGGGACTAGGCACAGATACGCAGTATTTT
14	NA	TRBV30	NA	TRBJ1-3	CAWSYVISGNTIYF	TGTGCCTGGAGCTACGTAATCTCTGGAAACACCATATATTTT
12	NA	TRBV7-2	NA	TRBJ1-2	CASSLTGNGYTF	TGTGCCAGCAGCTTAACAGGAAATGGCTACACCTTC
12	NA	TRBV10-1	TRBD2	TRBJ2-7	CASRKRDYEQYF	TGCGCCAGCAGGAAGCGGGACTACGAGCAGTACTTC
15	NA	TRBV9	TRBD2	TRBJ2-1	CASSTLAGGGNEQFF	TGTGCCAGCAGCACCCTAGCGGGGGGCGGCAATGAGCAGTTCTTC
16	NA	TRBV7-2	NA	TRBJ1-1	CASSLSRDNMNTEAFF	TGTGCCAGCAGCTTATCCCGGGACAACATGAACACTGAAGCTTTCTTT
13	NA	TRBV6-4	TRBD1	TRBJ1-2	CASSETGNYGYTF	TGTGCCAGCAGTGAGACAGGGAACTATGGCTACACCTTC
12	NA	TRBV9	TRBD2	TRBJ2-7	CARIGGTYEQYF	TGTGCCAGGATCGGGGGGACGTACGAGCAGTACTTC
15	NA	TRBV21-1	NA	TRBJ2-7	CATHSVGLSSYEQYF	TGTGCCACCCACTCGGTCGGACTGAGCTCCTACGAGCAGTACTTC
11	NA	TRBV6-5	NA	TRBJ1-2	CASSYGLGYTF	TGTGCCAGCAGTTACGGGCTAGGCTACACCTTC
15	NA	TRBV10-3	TRBD1	TRBJ1-5	CAIGPGQGSNQPQHF	TGTGCCATCGGACCAGGACAGGGTAGCAATCAGCCCCAGCATTTT
16	NA	TRBV28	NA	TRBJ2-3	CASSFWGFDNTDTQYF	TGTGCCAGCAGTTTTTGGGGCTTTGACAACACAGATACGCAGTATTTT
18	once	TRBV5-1	TRBD1	TRBJ1-1	CASSPPGAGGAMGTEAFF	TGCGCCAGCAGTCCCCCAGGAGCAGGGGGCGCCATGGGCACTGAAGCTTTCTTT
14	NA	TRBV30	NA	TRBJ1-5	CAWSAAGGNQPQHF	TGTGCCTGGAGTGCGGCAGGGGGCAATCAGCCCCAGCATTTT
16	NA	TRBV24-1	NA	TRBJ2-3	CATSDLGGRSTDTQYF	TGTGCCACCAGTGATTTGGGAGGTAGAAGCACAGATACGCAGTATTTT
14	NA	TRBV28	TRBD1	TRBJ2-7	CASTSGTGTPEQYF	TGTGCCAGCACCTCCGGGACAGGGACACCCGAGCAGTACTTC
16	NA	TRBV4-1	NA	TRBJ2-7	CASSQASEGFPHEQYF	TGCGCCAGCAGCCAAGCTTCGGAGGGGTTTCCACACGAGCAGTACTTC
16	NA	TRBV14	TRBD2	TRBJ2-1	CASSQVPGLPYNEQFF	TGTGCCAGCAGCCAAGTACCGGGACTACCCTACAATGAGCAGTTCTTC
19	NA	TRBV5-1	TRBD1	TRBJ2-1	CASSLTVLQGTFSYNEQFF	TGCGCCAGCAGCTTGACAGTTTTACAGGGGACCTTCTCCTACAATGAGCAGTTCTTC
15	NA	TRBV3-1/TRBV3-2	NA	TRBJ1-4	CASSLDRWAFEKLFF	TGTGCCAGCAGCCTCGACAGGTGGGCCTTTGAAAAACTGTTTTTT
14	NA	TRBV7-2	TRBD1	TRBJ1-2	CASVRDRGPYGYTF	TGTGCCAGTGTCCGGGACAGGGGACCGTATGGCTACACCTTC
13	NA	TRBV6-5	TRBD1	TRBJ2-7	CASIRTGSNEQYF	TGTGCCAGCATCAGGACAGGGTCCAACGAGCAGTACTTC
14	once	TRBV11-2	TRBD2	TRBJ2-7	CASSLSGGAYEQYF	TGTGCCAGCAGCTTAAGCGGGGGGGCGTACGAGCAGTACTTC
17	NA	TRBV4-1	TRBD1	TRBJ2-1	CASSQDGDRGNYNEQFF	TGCGCCAGCAGCCAAGATGGGGACAGAGGGAATTACAATGAGCAGTTCTTC
14	few	TRBV2	NA	TRBJ2-2	CASSGQANTGELFF	TGTGCCAGCAGTGGACAGGCGAACACCGGGGAGCTGTTTTTT
14	NA	TRBV7-2	TRBD2	TRBJ2-7	CASSPSRLAGPLNF	TGTGCCAGCAGCCCCTCCCGGCTAGCGGGGCCCCTGAACTTC
14	NA	TRBV6-5	TRBD1	TRBJ1-4	CASKGQGANEKLFF	TGTGCCAGCAAAGGACAGGGGGCAAATGAAAAACTGTTTTTT
19	NA	TRBV5-4	TRBD2	TRBJ2-3	CASSWTGTSGGRQTDTQYF	TGTGCCAGCAGCTGGACCGGGACTAGCGGGGGGCGCCAAACAGATACGCAGTATTTT
14	NA	TRBV5-1	NA	TRBJ2-7	CASSLEGQSYEQYF	TGCGCCAGCAGCTTGGAAGGACAGTCCTACGAGCAGTACTTC
15	NA	TRBV11-2	TRBD1	TRBJ2-1	CASSSDRGSYNEQFF	TGTGCCAGCAGCTCAGACAGGGGGTCCTACAATGAGCAGTTCTTC
14	NA	TRBV6-5	TRBD1	TRBJ2-4	CASSTDRVKNIQYF	TGTGCCAGCAGTACGGACAGGGTCAAAAACATTCAGTACTTC
14	NA	TRBV2	NA	TRBJ2-7	CASSEGRYGDEQYF	TGTGCCAGCAGTGAGGGGCGTTACGGAGACGAGCAGTACTTC
13	once	TRBV12-3/TRBV12-4	TRBD1	TRBJ1-1	CASSWDRLAEAFF	TGTGCCAGCAGTTGGGACAGGCTCGCTGAAGCTTTCTTT